The 25 T cell receptor beta chains below all came from one sample that was sequenced in a study of blood T cells in healthy people across ages. With a J-beta primer mix and a sample-barcoded 5' primer, a second PCR ran about 6 to 11 cycles. One entry per CDR3 protein results from TCRdb running MiXCR on the 5' RACE reads. The data show around 1,000,000 distinct CDR3 sequences, about 23% seen once. The data also belong to a second study, concerning T cells of mothers and their children.

The sample was blood. These receptor sequences come from a girl under 10 years old in good health.

This clonotype was observed a handful of times. CDR3 nucleotides: TGTGCCAGTAGTCAACTAGCGGACAGGGGGACCAAAAACATTCAGTACTTC. Encoded protein: CASSQLADRGTKNIQYF. V usage is TRBV25-1 and J usage is TRBJ2-4; 10 nucleotides line up with TRBD1. Germline loops: CDR1 MGHDK, CDR2 SYGVNS. Trimming cost V 9 bases and J 2 bases; bases outside gene matches: 13. The CDR3 totals 17 residues.

The rearrangement joins TRBV6-1 to TRBJ2-3; D is undetermined. Germline V CDR1 and CDR2: MNHNS, SASEGT. V lost 7 bases and J 4 bases, leaving 12 bases between the germline ends. The CDR3 sequence is 13 residues long. Written as DNA, the CDR3 is TGTGCCAGCACCGGTCCCTGCGCAGATACGCAGTATTTT. Encoded protein: CASTGPCADTQYF.

The CDR3, as DNA: TGCAGCGCAGCACCACAGGTGTCCCGGGAGCTGTTTTTT. It codes for CSAAPQVSRELFF. V and J are TRBV29-1 and TRBJ2-2; tentative D call: TRBD1 (5 bases). The V and J ends lost 7 bases and 9 bases respectively, with 18 bases between them. This CDR3 spans 13 amino acids. CDR1 and CDR2 from the germline V gene are SQVTM and ANQGSEA.

This chain connects TRBV27 to TRBJ2-5, with D possibly matching TRBD2 (7 bases). The germline V gene encodes CDR1 MNHEY and CDR2 SMNVEV (reference sequence). The CDR3 spans 13 residues. Trimming left V 7 bases short and J 5 bases short, with 14 bases between. CDR3 protein: CASKGGGGETQYF. DNA of the CDR3: TGTGCCAGCAAGGGGGGCGGGGGTGAGACCCAGTACTTC.

This clonotype was seen a single time. One end of the junction fails to match germline, which may point to a read error. The chain uses TRBV7-2 and TRBJ1-1, with 8 bases identical to TRBD1. CDR3 length: 14 amino acids. CDR1 SGHTA and CDR2 FQGNSA come from the germline V gene. The CDR3 DNA reads as TGCGCCAGCAGCATCCGGACAGGGATCACTGAAGCTTTCTTT. Protein sequence: CASSIRTGITEAFF.

This clonotype came up a few times. V and J are TRBV29-1 and TRBJ2-5; maybe TRBD1 (6 bases). Germline CDR1 is SQVTM and CDR2 is ANQGSEA. The CDR3 totals 13 residues. Trimming removed 4 bases from V and 4 bases from J, with 13 bases in between. CDR3 loop: CSVVQGVRETQYF. CDR3 in DNA: TGCAGCGTTGTACAGGGAGTTCGAGAGACCCAGTACTTC.

The genes are TRBV4-2 and TRBJ1-1, with D possibly matching TRBD1 (5 bases). CDR3 length equals 15 residues. Germline V gene data show CDR1 as LGHNA and CDR2 as YNFKEQ. The V end was cut by 0 bases, the J end by 5 bases, with 13 bases between. CDR3 nucleotide sequence: TGTGCCAGCAGCCAAGAGTCATCAGGGACGACTGAAGCTTTCTTT. This translates into CASSQESSGTTEAFF.

V and J are TRBV6-1 and TRBJ2-7; D is ambiguous. Germline-derived CDR1 and CDR2 are MNHNS and SASEGT. There are 12 residues in the CDR3. Trimming removed 7 bases from V and 6 bases from J, with 13 bases in between. This CDR3 is CASNDWRPEQYF. The DNA of the CDR3 is TGTGCCAGCAATGATTGGCGGCCCGAGCAGTACTTC.

The chain uses TRBV12-3 or TRBV12-4 and TRBJ1-6, with D possibly matching TRBD1 (5 bases). The CDR3 extends over 15 amino acids. V was pared by 3 bases and J by 9 bases, with 15 bases between. CDR3 bases: TGTGCCAGCAGTTTTGAGGTAGGGGTTGGTTCACCCCTCCACTTT. Amino acid sequence: CASSFEVGVGSPLHF.

The rearrangement joins TRBV28 to TRBJ2-6, with D possibly being TRBD2 (6 bases). The V end was cut by 5 bases, the J end by 4 bases, with 15 bases between. CDR1 MDHEN and CDR2 SYDVKM come from the germline V gene. The CDR3 totals 16 residues. The CDR3 is CASSSGGVAGANVLTF. In DNA form, the CDR3 reads TGTGCCAGCAGTAGTGGAGGGGTGGCCGGGGCCAACGTCCTGACTTTC.

This clonotype came up a few times. The chain couples TRBV20-1 to TRBJ2-5; D ambiguous. CDR3 length: 12 residues. The V end was cut by 3 bases, the J end by 3 bases, with 8 bases between. Germline V gene data show CDR1 as DFQATT and CDR2 as SNEGSKA (reference sequence). The CDR3 DNA sequence: TGCAGTGCTAGTGGGGTAGAAGAGACCCAGTACTTC. It codes for CSASGVEETQYF.

In this sample, this clonotype turned up a few times. The CDR3 nucleotides read TGTGCCAGCACCCCTCTATTCTCACCCCTCCACTTT. Residues: CASTPLFSPLHF. This chain joins TRBV28 and TRBJ1-6; D not certain. Germline lookup yields CDR1 MDHEN and CDR2 SYDVKM. The V gene lost 7 bases and the J gene lost 10 bases, with 11 bases spanning the gap. The CDR3 length is 12 residues.

The chain uses TRBV5-1 and TRBJ1-1, with D hard to call. Germline lookup yields CDR1 SGHRS and CDR2 YFSETQ. This CDR3 is 14 amino acids long. V lost 9 bases to trimming and J lost 4 bases, with 19 bases between them. For the CDR3, the DNA is TGCGCCACTACCATTGACCCGTCAGCCACTGAAGCTTTCTTT. Protein sequence: CATTIDPSATEAFF.

The chain recombines TRBV20-1 with TRBJ1-1; D not resolved. Germline V lookup: CDR1 DFQATT, CDR2 SNEGSKA (reference sequence). This CDR3 comprises 11 residues. Trimming removed 7 bases from V and 0 bases from J, with 6 bases in between. CDR3 region: CSGKVNTEAFF. The CDR3 DNA follows: TGCAGTGGGAAAGTGAACACTGAAGCTTTCTTT.

This chain connects TRBV12-5 to TRBJ1-2, with 7 nucleotides matching TRBD1. The CDR3 spans 11 residues. Trimming at V came to 5 bases and at J to 14 bases, leaving 8 bases not matched to a gene. Germline V gene data show CDR1 as LGHNT and CDR2 as FRNRAP. Here the CDR3 DNA reads TGTGCTAGTGGTACCGACAGGGACTATACCTTC. As protein: CASGTDRDYTF.

In its sample, this clonotype was seen a few times. This sequence joins TRBV9 and TRBJ1-2; TRBD1 is a possible D gene (5 bases). The CDR3 contains 12 residues. Germline V gene lookup returns CDR1 SGDLS and CDR2 YYNGEE. Trimming took 7 bases from V and 8 from J, leaving 15 bases between them. The CDR3 DNA reads as TGTGCCAGCGGCGAGGGGCGCCAGGGCTACACCTTC. It is translated as CASGEGRQGYTF.

This clonotype was seen only a few times. The chain employs TRBV6-5 and TRBJ2-5; no clear D gene. The J call may be faulty, since TRBJ2-1 better matches the DNA end. Looked up from germline, CDR1 is MNHEY and CDR2 is SVGAGI. The CDR3 covers 13 residues. This CDR3 is CASSSPHPNEQFF. The CDR3 DNA reads as TGTGCCAGCAGTTCTCCCCATCCCAATGAGCAGTTCTTC.

This clonotype was seen more than once but under ten times. This chain joins TRBV29-1 and TRBJ2-5; TRBD1 or TRBD2 may be the D gene (5 bases each). With 6 bases removed from V and 3 bases from J, the gap between germline ends came to 14 bases. Germline V gene sequence: CDR1 SQVTM, CDR2 ANQGSEA. The CDR3 has 13 amino acids. This CDR3 reads CSVIGTDEETQYF. The DNA of the CDR3 is TGCAGCGTGATTGGGACGGACGAAGAGACCCAGTACTTC.

In this sample, this clonotype turned up a few times. The chain recombines TRBV20-1 with TRBJ2-5, with no clear D. In germline, CDR1 is DFQATT, CDR2 SNEGSKA (reference sequence). The CDR3 is made up of 12 amino acids. Trimming stripped 2 bases from V and 5 bases from J, with 9 bases between. The CDR3: CSARRAVETQYF. Here the CDR3 DNA reads TGCAGTGCTAGAAGAGCAGTTGAGACCCAGTACTTC.

The chain links TRBV2 to TRBJ2-1; no firm D call. With 5 bases removed from V and 10 bases from J, the gap between germline ends came to 15 bases. The CDR3 spans 13 residues. CDR1 and CDR2 (germline): SNHLY, FYNNEI. The CDR3 loop is CASSSRPVWEQFF. DNA for the CDR3: TGTGCCAGCAGTTCTAGGCCCGTGTGGGAGCAGTTCTTC.

The gene calls are TRBV4-2 and TRBJ2-3; D is ambiguous. From germline, CDR1 is LGHNA and CDR2 YNFKEQ. Trimming left V 0 bases short and J 2 bases short, with 6 bases between. The CDR3 loop spans 14 amino acids. The CDR3 coding sequence is TGTGCCAGCAGCCAAGAGGATATCACAGATACGCAGTATTTT. As protein: CASSQEDITDTQYF.

J is TRBJ1-6 and V is TRBV7-3, with D perhaps TRBD1 (6 bases). The CDR3 is made up of 17 amino acids. Trimming cost V 6 bases and J 8 bases, with 23 bases left between them. The germline CDR1 and CDR2 sequences are SGHTA and FQGTGA. The CDR3 coding sequence is TGTGCCAGCAGTTTCGTACCGGGACACCCTTATGATTCACCCCTCCACTTT. Its translation is CASSFVPGHPYDSPLHF.

This clonotype was detected only once. This chain joins TRBV12-3 or TRBV12-4 and TRBJ2-7, with D possibly being TRBD2 (5 bases). The germline V and J ends were trimmed by 4 bases and 7 bases, with 17 bases remaining between them. This CDR3 spans 14 amino acids. CDR3 amino acids: CASSSTEGPGEQYF. In DNA form, the CDR3 reads TGTGCCAGCAGTTCCACAGAGGGCCCTGGGGAGCAGTACTTC.

This clonotype showed up many times. The V call is TRBV4-3, the J call TRBJ2-7, with 7 positions matching TRBD1. Germline trimming cut 1 base from V and 4 bases from J; bases unmatched to any gene: 4. The CDR3 runs 14 residues. In germline, CDR1 is LGHNA, CDR2 YSLEER. CDR3 nucleotide sequence: TGCGCCAGCAGCCAAGTTAGGGGGCGGTACGAGCAGTACTTC. Translating gives CASSQVRGRYEQYF.

The V and J genes are TRBV20-1 and TRBJ1-2, with D possibly being TRBD1 (6 bases). The CDR3 contains 12 residues. V was clipped by 6 bases and J by 3 bases, with 11 bases between them. Germline V gene lookup returns CDR1 DFQATT and CDR2 SNEGSKA (reference sequence). CDR3 protein: CSAQGWDYGYTF. The CDR3 nucleotides are TGCAGTGCGCAGGGGTGGGACTATGGCTACACCTTC.